This T cell receptor (beta chain) originates from a study of T cells in Graves' hyperthyroidism and ophthalmopathy. V was clipped by 0 bases and J by 2 bases, with 8 bases between them. The CDR3 runs to 13 residues. CDR1 and CDR2 from the germline V gene are DFQATT and SNEGSKA (reference sequence). This clonotype showed up many times. From RNA transcripts, TCR beta CDR3 regions were amplified. TCR CDR3 regions were first amplified by RT-PCR with HTBI primers. TCRdb fed the multiplex PCR reads into MiXCR, producing one record per CDR3 protein. The sample has about 180,000 distinct CDR3 sequences; about a sixth are singletons.

Sample: blood. The chain couples TRBV20-1 to TRBJ2-7; D is unclear. The clonotype comes from a woman between 50 and 59 years old with Graves' hyperthyroidism. Written as DNA, the CDR3 is TGCAGTGCTAGAGATCGCTTTCCCTACGAGCAGTACTTC. Translated: CSARDRFPYEQYF.